This TCR beta chain was identified during a study of cytomegalovirus exposure and HLA in healthy donors (dated by TCRdb to 2017 to 2019). In the study overall: In an earlier analysis of roughly 590 of the donors, 250 to 300 Gb of sequence data and 90 million to 120 million unique TCR beta sequences from about 190 million T cells were reported. An early release covering about 600 HLA-typed donors comprised 250 to 350 gigabases of sequencing data and tens of millions of unique TCR sequences. Of the roughly 410 genotyped donors, roughly 80% were placed in the genetic ancestry cluster associated with self-reported Caucasian donors. The study aimed to test whether signatures of past pathogen exposure could be identified by cataloging public T cell receptors. The study profiled the T cell repertoires of around 700 subjects by immunosequencing and related them to cytomegalovirus serostatus. In addition to the first cohort of 650 to 750 subjects, a separate validation cohort of 120 different subjects was used. To predict cytomegalovirus infection status, the study combined high-throughput TCR immunosequencing, statistical association of individual TCRs with disease status, and machine learning. A later analysis re-analyzed previously published TCR beta repertoires from roughly 630 donors and added high-resolution HLA genotyping to study TCR occurrence patterns. In the later analysis, no new phenotypic data were used to find candidate immune exposures; instead, reliance was placed on TCR beta sequences and their occurrence across donors. In an earlier analysis of 500 to 650 of the donors, high-throughput TCR beta sequencing was used to judge whether each TCR beta V gene segment behaved as functional or pseudogenic. Donor age, sex, ethnicity and CMV serostatus were collected together with the repertoire data. In a later genetic analysis, genome-wide SNP genotypes for about 55% of the roughly 700 donors were used, and that subset was treated as a discovery cohort. Every repertoire in the discovery cohort had been generated on one and the same sequencing platform. HLA typing covered class I and class II loci at four-digit resolution. The number of donors typed differed by locus, with about 629-630 for A, B, C, DRB1 and DQB1, roughly 520 for DQA1, about 610 for DPA1, and over 400 for DPB1. Several DR-DQ haplotypes were treated as single units for association and clustering because of strong linkage in the cohort. Among about 360 genotyped donors of the cohort, an average of approximately 230,000 unique TCR beta nucleotide sequences were sequenced per donor, roughly a sixth of them non-productive. The study at large found these results: Because HLA typing was unavailable for some donors at each locus, only the typed subset was used in association tests. In the study, 150 to 200 TCR beta chains were listed as associated with cytomegalovirus. A group of highly shared sequence variants was considered likely to be a technical artifact of the sequencing pipeline. In a later genetic analysis, a missense DCLRE1C variant was associated with V-gene and J-gene trimming of TCR beta chains, and the association was replicated in an independent cohort. In a later analysis, TCR association rates were found to vary across HLA loci, with the most associated TCRs seen for DRB1 alleles and the fewest for HLA-C alleles. The earlier analysis of about 600 of the donors excluded roughly 17 rarely observed V segments, including chromosome 9 orphons, because counts were too low. Specific HLA alleles were associated with 15,000 to 20,000 TCR beta sequences at a false discovery rate of 0.05 in a later analysis. In this cohort, only TCR beta chains were sequenced, and detectable features were limited by the absence of alpha or paired-chain data. Strong co-occurrence of HLA alleles, especially DR and DQ, made assigning TCR associations to individual alleles difficult. According to a later genetic analysis, donors in an Asian-associated ancestry cluster had fewer N-insertions in productive TCRs than the approximately 610-donor mean. Most TCR sequences were observed very rarely across donors, whereas some public TCRs were present in many individuals. The authors suggested that the approach could potentially be extended to other disease states and immunological phenotypes. Sequencing depth was assumed to be roughly uniform across donors in the presence/absence analyses, though that assumption may not hold. Three of the identified cytomegalovirus-associated TCR beta chains were confirmed in vitro to be specific for cytomegalovirus antigens. For the cohort, immune exposure information was limited to CMV serostatus. In a later analysis, several top co-occurrence clusters were reported to appear linked to parvovirus B19, influenza, CMV and Epstein-Barr virus. A later analysis found that most CMV-associated TCR beta chains appeared HLA-restricted, with HLA associations seemingly driven largely by CMV exposure. Some IMGT-functional V segments, including TRBV6-2 and TRBV6-3, could not be told apart with the 87-base-pair reads, so those segments were excluded. Cytomegalovirus status was reported to be diagnosed by the classifier with high specificity and sensitivity in both the original and validation cohorts. In an earlier analysis of about 600 of the donors, most TCR beta V segments appeared in productive rearrangements about 87% or about 30% of the time, broadly matching IMGT annotations. Compared with equally common non-associated chains, HLA-associated TCR beta chains in a later analysis were more clonally expanded and had lower generation probabilities. Correlated functional status among segregating V segments might be attributable to linkage disequilibrium, but an unknown experimental factor could not be ruled out. A further reported finding was that TCR beta sequences accurately predicted the HLA-A and HLA-B alleles for most subjects in the first cohort.

CDR1 and CDR2 are drawn from the germline V gene (reference sequence): SGHNT, YYREEE. From the cysteine up to the phenylalanine, the CDR3 has a length of 17 residues. Left in the record is the CDR3 DNA by itself, 51 bases read in frame from the first base. Trimmed from V: 0 bases; trimmed from J: 1 base; junction bases lacking a gene match: 8. The cohort was made up of 500 to 800 healthy bone marrow donors. Cohort members were all nominally healthy when sampled, although unrecorded immune exposures were likely present. The donor was CMV seropositive and belonged to the group of 250 to 300 seropositive cohort members. A peripheral blood sample was collected from each donor, and TCR beta sequencing was performed on peripheral blood mononuclear cells. The Qiagen DNeasy Blood Extraction Kit was used to extract genomic DNA from the blood cell samples. Preparation of the library involved the immunoSEQ multiplex PCR assay. The multiplex PCR relied on a mix of 60 forward primers for TCR Vbeta segments and 13 reverse primers for TCR Jbeta segments. The CDR3 region of rearranged TCR beta genes was amplified from genomic DNA with a multiplex PCR assay. The amplified TCR beta libraries were sequenced on the Illumina HiSeq System as 87-base-pair reads. As for the authors' bioinformatics: In a later analysis, tens of millions of unique TCR beta chains were counted across the approximately 620 repertoires, and some 10 million of these chains were shared by at least two donors. To remove PCR and sequencing errors, raw reads were error-corrected and collapsed into unique sequences using a nearest-neighbor algorithm that merged closely related sequences. CDR3 sequences were aligned to IMGT reference sequences to assign V, D and J gene segments. Each retained sequence needed at least a six-nucleotide match to both a V gene segment and a J gene segment. Rearrangements were classified as productive when the CDR3 lacked stop codons and remained in frame with V and J, and all other rearrangements were classified as non-productive. Following IMGT convention, CDR3 was defined as the stretch from the second conserved V-encoded cysteine to the conserved J-encoded phenylalanine. Sequences without an unambiguous match to a single V gene segment were excluded from the earlier analysis of several hundred of the donors. In an earlier analysis of several hundred of the donors, V segments were called functional above 56.7% productive rearrangements and were called segregating when the between-donor standard deviation exceeded 5%. A statistical classification framework was built for diagnosing cytomegalovirus status from the catalog of TCR beta chain sequences. V and J gene assignment, in a later analysis, came from comparing TCR nucleotide sequences with IMGT/GENE-DB human TR gene sequences. In a later analysis, CDR3 sequences and most-parsimonious VDJ recombination scenarios were assigned using the TCRdist pipeline. In a later analysis, every TCR beta chain was defined by the combination of its CDR3 amino acid sequence and its V-gene family, and reads without a unique V-gene family were dropped. A later analysis removed several hundred highly shared, low-generation-probability nucleotide sequences to deal with suspected cross-contamination and a sequencing artifact. In a later analysis, a clonal expansion index for each public chain was calculated from normalized within-repertoire ranks of inferred template counts. In a later analysis, generation probabilities were computed using a VDJ recombination model fitted to out-of-frame rearrangements, and the results were checked against IGoR. A later analysis scored TCR-TCR, TCR-HLA and TCR-CMV co-occurrence with hypergeometric tests, applying a repertoire-size bias correction to TCR pairs. In a later analysis, false discovery rates were estimated by permuting HLA or CMV assignments 20 times. In a later analysis, co-occurring TCRs were grouped using DBSCAN, and TCRdist sequence similarity was added for clustering within HLA-allele-positive subsets. Repertoires with fewer than 30,000 or more than 120,000 public chains were left out of co-occurrence clustering, as were four to six repertoires with anomalous nucleotide sharing. TCRdb holds this immuneACCESS table with in-frame rearrangements only. Some clones are missing; in checked studies, unresolved V genes explain under half, and the rest has no known cause. That table is the source of V, J and clone size, and D and trimming were worked out from the DNA. This sample gives 100,000 to 120,000 clones in total; about 78% of them show up just once. The ten largest account for 5.4% of the sample.

The table lists this clone with a count of one. Its binding antigen is unknown. Within one base of it there is no much larger clone, and no base qualities were kept. The chain employs TRBV5-4 and TRBJ1-1, and 8 junctional nucleotides match TRBD1. This receptor was identified in a woman aged 25 to 39 in good health and CMV-seropositive. Input material: PBMCs. The CDR3 amino acid sequence is: CASSLGQGLGSNTEAFF. The DNA sequence reads TGTGCCAGCAGCTTGGGACAGGGGTTGGGTTCGAACACTGAAGCTTTCTTT.